A single sample gave rise to the 14 T cell receptor beta chains below, sequenced in a study of identical twins. TCRdb used MiXCR to reprocess the 5' RACE reads, holding one entry per CDR3 protein. The table lists around 680,000 distinct CDR3 sequences, around 8.6% of them singletons. The data also belong to a second study, concerning yellow fever vaccine responses in identical twins.

The source material was PBMCs. All receptors come from a woman between 18 and 30 years old in good health.

The J gene is TRBJ2-2, the V gene TRBV7-8, with 7 nucleotides matching TRBD2. Trimming removed 1 base from V and 1 base from J; junction bases left unmatched: 6. From germline, CDR1 is SGHVS and CDR2 FQNEAQ. The CDR3 contains 17 residues. The CDR3 nucleotides read TGTGCCAGCAGCTTAGTAGGGGCTAGCGGGAACACCGGGGAGCTGTTTTTT. This sequence encodes CASSLVGASGNTGELFF.

The rearrangement joins TRBV29-1 to TRBJ2-1; D may match TRBD1 or TRBD2 (5 bases each). This CDR3 has 13 amino acids. In germline, CDR1 is SQVTM, CDR2 ANQGSEA. V dropped 3 bases and J dropped 6 bases, with 12 bases sitting between them. CDR3 bases: TGCAGCGTTGAGGGGGTCGACCTCAATGAGCAGTTCTTC. Amino acid sequence: CSVEGVDLNEQFF.

This clonotype was seen many times. This chain uses TRBV7-6 with TRBJ1-1, with D possibly being TRBD1 (5 bases). CDR1 is SGHVS and CDR2 is FNYEAQ in the germline V gene. Trimming shortened V by 6 bases and J by 2 bases, and 13 bases separated the two germline ends. There are 14 residues in the CDR3. This chain's CDR3 is CASRGHGTNTEAFF. The CDR3 nucleotides are TGTGCCAGCAGGGGTCATGGGACCAACACTGAAGCTTTCTTT.

Only a few counts were recorded for this clonotype. The chain is built from TRBV27 and TRBJ2-3; 13 positions match TRBD2. With V trimmed by 5 bases and J by 4 bases, 6 bases remained unmatched. Germline loops: CDR1 MNHEY, CDR2 SMNVEV (reference sequence). The CDR3 contains 16 residues. CDR3 nucleotide sequence: TGTGCCAGCAGTCCTCCGGGACTAGCGGGGCCAGATACGCAGTATTTT. This translates into CASSPPGLAGPDTQYF.

This clonotype was found a few times. The V gene is TRBV28, the J gene TRBJ2-3; weak D call: TRBD1 (7 bases). The V gene's germline CDR1 is MDHEN and CDR2 SYDVKM. This CDR3 region has 16 residues. The ends were cut back, 1 base at V and 6 bases at J, with 17 bases in the middle. The CDR3, as DNA: TGTGCCAGCAGTTTATTAGCCCCAGGGGGGACGGATACGCAGTATTTT. It is translated as CASSLLAPGGTDTQYF.

This clonotype came up many times. The chain joins TRBV20-1 to TRBJ2-7; D is ambiguous. Germline values: CDR1 DFQATT, CDR2 SNEGSKA (reference sequence). The CDR3 has 17 residues. Trimming pared 0 bases from V and 2 bases from J, leaving 20 bases between. CDR3 DNA sequence: TGCAGTGCTAGAGACCTGAGCCCGGACGGCTCAGCCTACGAGCAGTACTTC. Translated, it gives CSARDLSPDGSAYEQYF.

The table lists this clonotype with many counts. CDR3 sequence: CAISPGNTIYF. The CDR3 coding sequence is TGTGCCATCAGTCCGGGAAACACCATATATTTT. The chain is built from TRBV10-3 and TRBJ1-3, with no clear D. The CDR3 has 11 amino acids. Germline V gives CDR1 ENHRY, CDR2 SYGVKD. Trimming left V 5 bases short and J 4 bases short, with 3 bases between.

The rearrangement links TRBV19 to TRBJ2-7; 8 bases fit TRBD1. CDR1 and CDR2 from the germline V gene are LNHDA and SQIVND (reference sequence). CDR3 size: 15 residues. After removal of 5 bases from V and 0 bases from J, the junction contained 6 bases not matched to a gene. The CDR3 here is CASSQSGGRSYEQYF. The CDR3 nucleotides are TGTGCCAGTAGTCAATCAGGGGGCCGCTCCTACGAGCAGTACTTC.

The CDR3 loop reads CASSPLGTGYEQYF. The CDR3 region has the DNA TGTGCCAGCAGTCCTCTCGGGACTGGCTACGAGCAGTACTTC. The chain joins TRBV12-3 or TRBV12-4 to TRBJ2-7; maybe TRBD2 (6 bases). V lost 5 bases and J 3 bases, leaving 14 bases between the germline ends. This CDR3 comprises 14 residues.

This clonotype was seen many times. Here the CDR3 reads CATSGLPSYNEQFF. CDR3 DNA sequence: TGTGCCACCTCTGGCTTACCATCCTACAATGAGCAGTTCTTC. This chain uses TRBV28 with TRBJ2-1; D remains unclear. Trimming cost V 10 bases and J 1 base, with 14 bases left between them. CDR1 MDHEN and CDR2 SYDVKM come from the germline V gene. CDR3 size: 14 residues.

This clonotype has just a few counts. The chain is built from TRBV27 and TRBJ1-6; D not resolved. Trimming took off 10 bases at V and 5 bases at J, with 15 bases between the two ends. The germline V gene has CDR1 MNHEY and CDR2 SMNVEV (reference sequence). This CDR3 has 14 residues. The CDR3 protein is CATKPRENNSPLHF. Here the CDR3 DNA reads TGTGCCACCAAGCCTAGGGAGAATAATTCACCCCTCCACTTT.

The rearrangement uses TRBV10-3 and TRBJ1-1; TRBD1 is a possible D gene (5 bases). This CDR3 is built from 14 residues. Per the germline V gene, CDR1 is ENHRY and CDR2 is SYGVKD. Trimming cost V 3 bases and J 3 bases, with 11 bases left between them. The CDR3 DNA reads as TGTGCCATCAGTGACTCCCCAGGGTACACTGAAGCTTTCTTT. Protein: CAISDSPGYTEAFF.

In its sample, this clonotype was seen a few times. The chain joins TRBV6-1 to TRBJ2-7, with 10 bases fitting TRBD1. J gave up 3 bases and V 10 bases, and 12 bases lay outside the gene matches. The germline V gene has CDR1 MNHNS and CDR2 SASEGT. This CDR3 is built from 15 residues. The CDR3 region has the DNA TGTGCCACCATCGTTGGGACAGGGGAGGGCTACGAGCAGTACTTC. Translating it yields CATIVGTGEGYEQYF.

This sequence joins TRBV6-1 and TRBJ1-2; D remains unclear. This CDR3 is built from 18 residues. Germline V gene sequence: CDR1 MNHNS, CDR2 SASEGT. The V end lost 5 bases, the J end lost 7 bases, and 29 bases lay between the germline ends. In nucleotides, the CDR3 is TGTGCCAGCAGTCCCATTGGGTCCGGAATCTCCCCGACGGCTGGCTACACCTTC. Translating it yields CASSPIGSGISPTAGYTF.